This T cell receptor (beta chain) originates from a study of cytomegalovirus exposure and HLA in healthy donors. Study as a whole: From donors who were HLA-typed, an early data release held 80 million to 95 million unique TCRs. Findings of the study overall: The classifier reportedly diagnosed cytomegalovirus status with high sensitivity and specificity. Association of a missense DCLRE1C variant with TCR beta V- and J-gene trimming was reported in a later analysis.

Unmatched junction bases numbered 3, after V lost 2 bases and J lost 2 bases. The CDR3 runs 15 residues. CDR1 and CDR2 (germline): MNHEY, SVGAGI. The primer mix had 60 Vbeta and 13 Jbeta primers. Produced via immunoSEQ multiplex PCR; TCRdb's table is partial and in-frame only. This sample carries under 200,000 clones, roughly 76% of them seen once, and the ten largest clones take around 14%. Concerning this clone itself: Antigen specificity is unknown.

V is TRBV6-5 and J is TRBJ2-7; 10 nucleotides align to TRBD2. The sequence came from a woman aged 50 to 60 in good health and CMV-seronegative. The source material was PBMCs. CDR3 sequence reads: CASSYLGLATYEQYF. The DNA for the CDR3 is TGTGCCAGCAGTTACCTGGGACTAGCGACCTACGAGCAGTACTTC.